These 31 T cell receptor beta chains were sequenced from one sample in a study of T-cell reconstitution after alpha-beta-depleted transplantation in children. A TCRbeta library incorporating unique molecular identifiers was prepared. MiXCR, run by TCRdb on the PCR reads, gives a single entry per CDR3 protein. Counted here are around 76,000 distinct CDR3 sequences, about a sixth occurring once; the ten biggest clones make up less than 60%. Sequences were derived from PBMCs, mostly from graft donor cells, sampled 360 days after TCRalphabeta/CD19-depleted stem cell transplant. The receptors were gathered from a male patient aged 2-10 years who had a stem cell transplant for acute lymphoblastic leukemia, so the T cells may come from the graft donor.

The rearrangement uses TRBV28 and TRBJ2-2, with TRBD1 matching over 9 bases. The CDR3 is made up of 15 amino acids. CDR1 is MDHEN and CDR2 is SYDVKM in the germline V gene. Trimming at V came to 3 bases and at J to 6 bases, leaving 5 bases not matched to a gene. The CDR3 DNA reads as TGTGCCAGCAGTTTTCTACAGGGGGCATCCGGGGAGCTGTTTTTT. Its protein is CASSFLQGASGELFF.

This chain connects TRBV10-3 to TRBJ1-2, with TRBD1 as a possible D gene (5 bases). This CDR3 has 12 amino acids. V was cut by 6 bases and J by 10 bases, with 15 bases left in between. Germline loops: CDR1 ENHRY, CDR2 SYGVKD. CDR3 sequence reads: CAIRSRVEDYTF. The CDR3 bases are TGTGCCATCAGGAGCAGGGTAGAGGACTACACCTTC.

CDR3 region: CASSLAPTVAPYEQYF. In DNA form, the CDR3 reads TGCGCCAGCAGCTTGGCCCCGACAGTAGCACCGTACGAGCAGTACTTC. J is TRBJ2-7 and V is TRBV5-1; D possibly corresponds to TRBD1 (5 bases). The CDR3 contains 16 residues. Trimming took 0 bases from V and 4 from J, leaving 17 bases between them. Germline assignment: CDR1 SGHRS and CDR2 YFSETQ. Combining the CDR3 with reference TRBV5-1 and TRBJ2-7 gives the whole variable domain KAGVTQTPRYLIKTRGQQVTLSCSPISGHRSVSWYQQTPGQGLQFLFEYFSETQRNKGNFPGRFSGRQFSNSRSEMNVSTLELGDSALYLCASSLAPTVAPYEQYFGPGTRLTVT.

This clonotype was observed a few times. The chain employs TRBV3-1 and TRBJ2-7; 7 bases are shared with TRBD2. CDR3 length: 14 residues. V shed 1 base, J shed 0 bases, and the junction held 0 bases outside the gene matches. Per the germline V gene, CDR1 is LGHDT and CDR2 is YNNKEL (reference sequence). As DNA, the CDR3 is TGTGCCAGCAGCCAAGGGACTAGCTCCTACGAGCAGTACTTC. Translation gives CASSQGTSSYEQYF.

This clonotype was observed a handful of times. This chain links TRBV20-1 with TRBJ2-1; TRBD1 might be the D (6 bases). V lost 3 bases to trimming and J lost 9 bases, with 27 bases between them. Germline CDR1 reads DFQATT; CDR2 reads SNEGSKA (reference sequence). The CDR3 runs to 17 residues. The CDR3 sequence is CSARVSVTGGVMGEQFF. The CDR3 nucleotides are TGCAGTGCTAGGGTCTCAGTGACAGGAGGCGTTATGGGTGAGCAGTTCTTC.

This clonotype was counted only a few times. This chain links TRBV5-1 with TRBJ1-6; maybe TRBD1 (6 bases). The germline V and J ends were trimmed by 2 bases and 5 bases, with 11 bases remaining between them. This CDR3 is 15 amino acids long. Germline CDR1 and CDR2: SGHRS and YFSETQ. CDR3 sequence: CASSFRDTHNSPLHF. In DNA form, the CDR3 reads TGCGCCAGCAGCTTTCGGGACACCCATAATTCACCCCTCCACTTT.

The chain employs TRBV12-3 or TRBV12-4 and TRBJ2-1; tentative D call: TRBD2 (6 bases). The CDR3 extends over 15 amino acids. The V end was cut by 6 bases, the J end by 6 bases, with 18 bases between. The CDR3 here is CASRNFERAGNEQFF. The CDR3 region has the DNA TGTGCCAGCAGGAATTTTGAGCGGGCGGGCAATGAGCAGTTCTTC.

As for this clonotype: At one boundary the junction diverges from the germline segment, which might be a read error. This sequence joins TRBV7-7 and TRBJ2-1; D remains unclear. The CDR3 runs 16 residues. CDR1 SSHAT and CDR2 FNYEAQ come from the germline V gene (reference sequence). The CDR3 sequence is CASSFSLAAGYNEQFF. The CDR3 nucleotides are TGTGCTAGCAGCTTCTCATTGGCAGCAGGATACAATGAGCAGTTCTTC. The full variable domain, completed using reference TRBV7-7 and TRBJ2-1, is GAGVSQSPRYKVTKRGQDVTLRCDPISSHATLYWYQQALGQGPEFLTYFNYEAQPDKSGLPSDRFSAERPEGSISTLTIQRTEQRDSAMYRCASSFSLAAGYNEQFFGPGTRLTVL.

As to this clonotype: This may be a read error: a much more frequent sequence differs by one nucleotide. The rearrangement uses TRBV10-3 and TRBJ2-1, with 12 bases matching TRBD2. CDR3 length: 14 residues. Germline values: CDR1 ENHRY, CDR2 SYGVKD. In nucleotides, the CDR3 is TGTGCCATCAGGGCTAGCGGGAGGGGCAATGAGCGGTTCTTC. This gives the protein CAIRASGRGNERFF.

The genes are TRBV6-1 and TRBJ1-1, with 8 bases that match TRBD1. CDR1 is MNHNS, CDR2 SASEGT, per germline. The CDR3 covers 16 residues. V dropped 2 bases and J dropped 6; count of bases not matched to a gene: 11. CDR3 bases: TGTGCCAGCAGTGAAAATTTTCGACAGGGGCGGCCTGAAGCTTTCTTT. This codes for CASSENFRQGRPEAFF.

The CDR3 protein is CASSSLIAGADTQYF. In DNA, the CDR3 is TGTGCCAGCAGTTCCCTTATAGCGGGAGCAGATACGCAGTATTTT. V usage is TRBV6-5 and J usage is TRBJ2-3; 9 bases map to TRBD2. CDR1 MNHEY and CDR2 SVGAGI come from the germline V gene. V shed 4 bases and J 4 bases; nucleotides not matched to a gene: 6. The CDR3 totals 15 residues.

Many counts were recorded for this clonotype. The gene calls are TRBV3-1 and TRBJ2-7; D possibly corresponds to TRBD2 (6 bases). The germline V gene encodes CDR1 LGHDT and CDR2 YNNKEL (reference sequence). This CDR3 has 14 residues. With 2 bases removed from V and 3 bases from J, the gap between germline ends came to 11 bases. The CDR3 sequence: CASSQWGRSYEQYF. DNA for the CDR3: TGTGCCAGCAGCCAATGGGGGAGGAGCTACGAGCAGTACTTC.

This clonotype was observed a handful of times. The gene calls are TRBV5-1 and TRBJ1-3, with TRBD1 identical over 7 bases. CDR1 and CDR2 from the germline V gene are SGHRS and YFSETQ. V trimming: 0 bases; J trimming: 2 bases; junction bases outside the gene matches: 8. This CDR3 is 17 amino acids long. The CDR3 bases are TGCGCCAGCAGCTTGGCCTCTTCAGACAGGGCTGGAAACACCATATATTTT. It yields the protein CASSLASSDRAGNTIYF.

In this sample, this clonotype turned up a few times. The chain combines TRBV5-6 with TRBJ2-1, with TRBD2 matching over 8 bases. J gave up 3 bases and V 1 base, and 12 bases lay outside the gene matches. The V gene's germline CDR1 is SGHDT and CDR2 YYEEEE. The CDR3 covers 18 residues. The CDR3, as DNA: TGTGCCAGCAGCTTGCCTACGGATCTAGCGGGTAGCTACAATGAGCAGTTCTTC. Translation: CASSLPTDLAGSYNEQFF.

This clonotype has at least ten counts. The chain employs TRBV12-3 or TRBV12-4 and TRBJ2-7; TRBD2 is a possible D gene (6 bases). Trimming removed 2 bases from V and 2 bases from J, with 13 bases in between. This CDR3 is built from 15 residues. This CDR3 is CASSLRAGRTYEQYF. The CDR3 DNA follows: TGTGCCAGCAGTTTACGGGCGGGAAGGACCTACGAGCAGTACTTC.

This clonotype was detected many times. This chain connects TRBV3-1 to TRBJ2-4; 10 bases are shared with TRBD1. This CDR3 comprises 17 residues. After removal of 4 bases from V and 1 base from J, the junction contained 7 bases not matched to a gene. Germline values: CDR1 LGHDT, CDR2 YNNKEL (reference sequence). The CDR3 DNA sequence: TGTGCCAGCAGCCTAAGTTGGGACAGGGGTGCCAAAAACATTCAGTACTTC. Protein sequence: CASSLSWDRGAKNIQYF.

The rearrangement joins TRBV28 to TRBJ2-5, with 7 bases lining up with TRBD2. CDR3 length: 15 amino acids. Germline CDR1 MDHEN, CDR2 SYDVKM. V shed 3 bases and J 1 base; nucleotides not matched to a gene: 5. The CDR3 is CASSLGGRPQETQYF. In DNA, the CDR3 is TGTGCCAGCAGTTTGGGAGGGAGGCCCCAAGAGACCCAGTACTTC.

The table lists this clonotype with a count of one. This sequence joins TRBV12-3 or TRBV12-4 and TRBJ2-7; 7 bases match TRBD1. The V segment lost 5 bases and the J segment 6 bases; nucleotides outside the gene matches: 4. The length of the CDR3 is 12 residues. The CDR3 sequence is CASSGTEAEQYF. The CDR3 coding sequence is TGTGCCAGCAGTGGGACAGAAGCCGAGCAGTACTTC.

This clonotype has ten or more counts. In DNA, the CDR3 is TGCAGTGCTAGTGACTTAGCGTCCCGTGATTACTACGAGCAGTACTTC. Translating gives CSASDLASRDYYEQYF. The V call is TRBV20-1, the J call TRBJ2-7, with D tentatively TRBD2 (5 bases). The V gene's germline CDR1 is DFQATT and CDR2 SNEGSKA (reference sequence). The CDR3 has 16 amino acids. Deletions cut 3 bases from V and 3 bases from J, with 21 bases between.

The V and J genes are TRBV7-9 and TRBJ1-1, with D unresolved. Looked up from germline, CDR1 is SEHNR and CDR2 is FQNEAQ (reference sequence). The CDR3 is 16 residues long. V dropped 5 bases and J dropped 4 bases, with 20 bases sitting between them. CDR3 in amino acids: CASSLGPGYQSTEAFF. CDR3 sequence (DNA): TGTGCCAGCAGCCTCGGACCAGGATACCAGAGCACTGAAGCTTTCTTT.

The rearrangement links TRBV5-1 to TRBJ2-1; 11 bases map to TRBD2. Germline-derived CDR1 and CDR2 are SGHRS and YFSETQ. With 3 bases clipped from V and 9 bases from J, the junction kept 8 bases outside the gene matches. This CDR3 comprises 15 residues. The CDR3 nucleotides are TGCGCCAGCAGCTCCTTAGCGGGAGGGCTGGGTGAGCAGTTCTTC. Protein product: CASSSLAGGLGEQFF.

J is TRBJ1-2 and V is TRBV15; 9 bases match TRBD1. The CDR3 length is 15 residues. Germline CDR1 and CDR2: LNHNV and YYDKDF (reference sequence). Losses at the gene ends were 3 bases for V and 7 bases for J; bases not matched to a gene: 9. The CDR3 nucleotides are TGTGCCACCAGCAGTTGGGACAGGGCTCCGGGTGGCTACACCTTC. It codes for CATSSWDRAPGGYTF.

The chain combines TRBV6-5 with TRBJ2-3, with D unresolved. From germline, CDR1 is MNHEY and CDR2 SVGAGI. The CDR3 spans 14 residues. V dropped 2 bases and J dropped 2 bases, with 8 bases sitting between them. CDR3 nucleotides: TGTGCCAGCAGTTACGGCAGGATCACAGATACGCAGTATTTT. This codes for CASSYGRITDTQYF.

This clonotype was recorded a few times. This chain joins TRBV7-2 and TRBJ2-7, with a possible D match to TRBD2 (5 bases). Deletions cut 0 bases from V and 2 bases from J, with 14 bases between. The CDR3 is 16 residues long. Per germline, CDR1 SGHTA and CDR2 FQGNSA. CDR3 amino acids: CASSLARTRFPYEQYF. The CDR3 DNA sequence: TGTGCCAGCAGCTTAGCCCGCACTAGGTTCCCCTACGAGCAGTACTTC.

This clonotype appeared a few times. The chain employs TRBV5-1 and TRBJ1-2; D uncertain. The length of the CDR3 is 16 residues. Germline CDR1 reads SGHRS; CDR2 reads YFSETQ. V was shortened by 0 bases and J by 5 bases, with 17 bases between the two germline ends. CDR3 nucleotides: TGCGCCAGCAGCTTGGCCGATGGGGAGGTGGGATATGGCTACACCTTC. It codes for CASSLADGEVGYGYTF. Full variable domain (missing parts from reference TRBV5-1 and TRBJ1-2): KAGVTQTPRYLIKTRGQQVTLSCSPISGHRSVSWYQQTPGQGLQFLFEYFSETQRNKGNFPGRFSGRQFSNSRSEMNVSTLELGDSALYLCASSLADGEVGYGYTFGSGTRLTVV.

This clonotype has a handful of counts. This rearrangement joins TRBV6-1 to TRBJ1-3; D possibly corresponds to TRBD1 (6 bases). Per germline, CDR1 MNHNS and CDR2 SASEGT. The CDR3 runs to 17 residues. The ends were cut back, 1 base at V and 1 base at J, with 14 bases in the middle. Here the CDR3 reads CASSEGFWGASGNTIYF. The CDR3 nucleotides read TGTGCCAGCAGTGAAGGTTTCTGGGGGGCATCTGGAAACACCATATATTTT.

The V and J genes are TRBV12-3 or TRBV12-4 and TRBJ2-7; D is possibly TRBD1 or TRBD2 (5 bases each). This CDR3 contains 16 residues. Trimming took off 0 bases at V and 6 bases at J, with 18 bases between the two ends. This CDR3 is CASSLALTGLVREQYF. The DNA of the CDR3 is TGTGCCAGCAGTTTAGCTCTTACAGGACTCGTCCGCGAGCAGTACTTC.

The J gene is TRBJ2-1, the V gene TRBV9, with 9 bases fitting TRBD2. Germline loops: CDR1 SGDLS, CDR2 YYNGEE. The length of the CDR3 is 20 residues. J was trimmed by 6 bases and V by 0 bases; bases with no gene match: 19. The CDR3 is CASSVGLAGLSSLLRNEQFF. The CDR3 nucleotides are TGTGCCAGCAGCGTAGGCCTAGCGGGATTAAGCTCTCTACTACGCAATGAGCAGTTCTTC.

V and J are TRBV27 and TRBJ1-2; a possible D gene is TRBD1 (5 bases). Trimming pared 0 bases from V and 4 bases from J, leaving 9 bases between. CDR1 is MNHEY, CDR2 SMNVEV, per germline (reference sequence). This CDR3 contains 14 residues. The CDR3 region is CASSLSGAGYGYTF. The CDR3 coding sequence is TGTGCCAGCAGTTTATCTGGGGCTGGCTATGGCTACACCTTC.

In the case of this clonotype: This sequence may be a read error, since a much larger clone differs from it by one base. The chain recombines TRBV7-8 with TRBJ1-1; D not resolved. Deletions cut 5 bases from V and 0 bases from J, with 10 bases between. Germline CDR1 SGHVS, CDR2 FQNEAQ. This CDR3 is built from 14 residues. CDR3 region: CASSIRNVNTEAFF. The CDR3 nucleotides are TGTGCCAGCAGCATCAGGAACGTGAACACTGAAGCTTTCTTT.

This clonotype was observed a handful of times. The rearrangement joins TRBV25-1 to TRBJ2-7; D may be TRBD1 (6 bases). V was shortened by 3 bases and J by 5 bases, with 11 bases between the two germline ends. Germline lookup yields CDR1 MGHDK and CDR2 SYGVNS. This CDR3 has 13 residues. CDR3 sequence reads: CASSEKGVNEQYF. The CDR3 DNA reads TGTGCCAGCAGTGAGAAGGGGGTAAACGAGCAGTACTTC.